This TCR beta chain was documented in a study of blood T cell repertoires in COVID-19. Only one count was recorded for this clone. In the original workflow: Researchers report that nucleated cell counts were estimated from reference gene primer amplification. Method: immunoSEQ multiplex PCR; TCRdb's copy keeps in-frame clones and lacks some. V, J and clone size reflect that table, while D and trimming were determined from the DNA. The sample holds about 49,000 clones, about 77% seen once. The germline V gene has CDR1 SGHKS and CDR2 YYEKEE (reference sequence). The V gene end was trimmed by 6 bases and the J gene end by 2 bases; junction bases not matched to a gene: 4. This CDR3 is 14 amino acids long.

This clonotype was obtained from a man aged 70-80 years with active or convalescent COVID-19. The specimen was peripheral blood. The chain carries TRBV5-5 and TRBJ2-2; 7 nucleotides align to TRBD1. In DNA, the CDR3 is TGTGCCAGCACCATAGGGGGCAACACCGGGGAGCTGTTTTTT. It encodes CASTIGGNTGELFF.